This entry features one T cell receptor beta chain sequence. Its specificity is not known. These data come from a study of monozygotic twins with inflammatory bowel disease. Points from the study as a whole: Healthy co-twins, by inverse Simpson, had higher TCRbeta diversity than their siblings with IBD. Versus healthy twins, IBD patients showed fewer clonotypes shared with others, especially with disease activity.

The CDR3 is 13 amino acids. Germline-derived CDR1 and CDR2 are MNHEY and SVGAGI. UMIs bearing a 6-nucleotide sample barcode were added through template switching. Following a re-call of the 5' RACE reads, TCRdb has one entry per CDR3 protein and lacks DNA. The sample features about 160,000 distinct CDR3 sequences, with under 3.5% in its top ten. The receptor comes from a human donor with ulcerative colitis or Crohn's disease, or a healthy co-twin of an affected twin (not recorded which). V usage is TRBV6-5 and J usage is TRBJ2-1; TCRdb lists TRBD2, though no DNA is available to test this call. The sample consisted of blood. CDR3: CASSRREGGEQFF.